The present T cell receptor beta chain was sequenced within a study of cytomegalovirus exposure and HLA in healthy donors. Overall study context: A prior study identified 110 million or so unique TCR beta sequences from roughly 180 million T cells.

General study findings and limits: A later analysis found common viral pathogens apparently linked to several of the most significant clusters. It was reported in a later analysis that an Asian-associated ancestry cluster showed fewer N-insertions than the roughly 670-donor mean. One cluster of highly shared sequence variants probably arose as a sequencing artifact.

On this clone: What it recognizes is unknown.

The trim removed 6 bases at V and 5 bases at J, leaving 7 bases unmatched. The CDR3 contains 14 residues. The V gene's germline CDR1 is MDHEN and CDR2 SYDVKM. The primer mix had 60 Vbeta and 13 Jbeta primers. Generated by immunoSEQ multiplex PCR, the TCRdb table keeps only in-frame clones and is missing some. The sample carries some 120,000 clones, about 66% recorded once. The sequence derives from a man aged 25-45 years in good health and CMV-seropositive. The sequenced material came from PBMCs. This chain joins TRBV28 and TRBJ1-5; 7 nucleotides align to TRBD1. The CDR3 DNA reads TGTGCCAGCAGCCCCAGACAGGGATATCAGCCCCAGCATTTT. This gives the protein CASSPRQGYQPQHF.